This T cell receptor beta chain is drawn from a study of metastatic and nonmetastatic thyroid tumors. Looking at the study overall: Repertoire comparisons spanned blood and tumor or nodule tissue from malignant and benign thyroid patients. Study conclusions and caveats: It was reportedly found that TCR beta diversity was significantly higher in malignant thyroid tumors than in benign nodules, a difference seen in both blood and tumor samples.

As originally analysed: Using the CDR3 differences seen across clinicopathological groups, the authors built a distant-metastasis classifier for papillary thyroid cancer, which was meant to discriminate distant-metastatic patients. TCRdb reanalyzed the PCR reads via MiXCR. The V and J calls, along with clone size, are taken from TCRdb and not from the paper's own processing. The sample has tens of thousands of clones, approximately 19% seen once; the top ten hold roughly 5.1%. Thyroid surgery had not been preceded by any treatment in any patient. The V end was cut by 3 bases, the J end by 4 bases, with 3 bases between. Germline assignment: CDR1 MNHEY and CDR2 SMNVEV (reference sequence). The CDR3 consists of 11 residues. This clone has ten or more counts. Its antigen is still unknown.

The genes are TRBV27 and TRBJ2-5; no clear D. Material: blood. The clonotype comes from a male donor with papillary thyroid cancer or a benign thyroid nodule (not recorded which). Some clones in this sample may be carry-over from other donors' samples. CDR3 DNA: TGTGCCAGCAGTTTGGGAGAGACCCAGTACTTC. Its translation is CASSLGETQYF.